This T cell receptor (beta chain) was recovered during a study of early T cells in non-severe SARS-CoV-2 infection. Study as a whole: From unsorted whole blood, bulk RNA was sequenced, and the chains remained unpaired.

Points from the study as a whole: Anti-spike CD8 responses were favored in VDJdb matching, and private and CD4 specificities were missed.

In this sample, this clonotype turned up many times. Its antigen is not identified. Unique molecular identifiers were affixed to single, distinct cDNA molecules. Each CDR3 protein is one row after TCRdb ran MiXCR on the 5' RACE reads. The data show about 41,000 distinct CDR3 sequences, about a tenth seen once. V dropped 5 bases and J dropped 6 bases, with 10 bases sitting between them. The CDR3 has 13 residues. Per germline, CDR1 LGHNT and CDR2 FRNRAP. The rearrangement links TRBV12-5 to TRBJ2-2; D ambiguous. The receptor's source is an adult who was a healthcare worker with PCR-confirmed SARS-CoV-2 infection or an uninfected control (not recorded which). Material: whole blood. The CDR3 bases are TGTGCTAGTGGTCGGCAATTCTCCGGGGAGCTGTTTTTT. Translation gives CASGRQFSGELFF. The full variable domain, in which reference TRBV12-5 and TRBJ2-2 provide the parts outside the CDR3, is DARVTQTPRHKVTEMGQEVTMRCQPILGHNTVFWYRQTMMQGLELLAYFRNRAPLDDSGMPKDRFSAEMPDATLATLKIQPSEPRDSAVYFCASGRQFSGELFFGEGSRLTVL.